The rows below give T cell receptor beta chains drawn from one sample of a study of blood T cell repertoires in COVID-19. The protocol was immunoSEQ multiplex PCR, while the TCRdb copy is restricted to in-frame clones and leaves out a portion. The data contain under 550,000 clones, 70% to 90% of them singletons. Sequenced: peripheral blood. Source of these receptors: a man aged 18 to 29 with COVID-19, enrolled during active disease. Both conserved end residues are part of each CDR3. Each record gives: J gene, V gene, D gene, clone size, CDR3 DNA, CDR3 protein. A D gene is named only where the DNA matches it firmly. Some rows mark clone size as missing; the rest say once, few, many or name a class of expanded clone.

j_gene: TRBJ1-5
v_gene: TRBV3-1/TRBV3-2
d_gene: .
abundance: .
CDR3nt: TGTGCCAGCAGCCAAGCCGGTGATGAGCCCCAGCATTTT
CDR3aa: CASSQAGDEPQHF

j_gene: TRBJ2-2
v_gene: TRBV11-2
d_gene: .
abundance: .
CDR3nt: TGTGCCAGCAGCCCTCCCACGAGCACCGGGGAGCTGTTTTTT
CDR3aa: CASSPPTSTGELFF

j_gene: TRBJ2-3
v_gene: TRBV2
d_gene: TRBD2
abundance: .
CDR3nt: TGTGCCGGTAGCGGGGAGACCACAGATACGCAGTATTTT
CDR3aa: CAGSGETTDTQYF

j_gene: TRBJ1-1
v_gene: TRBV25-1
d_gene: .
abundance: .
CDR3nt: TGTGCCAGCAGTGACTTGAGGACTGAAGCTTTCTTT
CDR3aa: CASSDLRTEAFF

j_gene: TRBJ1-4
v_gene: TRBV7-9
d_gene: TRBD1
abundance: .
CDR3nt: TGTGCCAGCAGCTCAGGACAGGGATCTGCAACTAATGAAAAACTGTTTTTT
CDR3aa: CASSSGQGSATNEKLFF

j_gene: TRBJ2-6
v_gene: TRBV27
d_gene: .
abundance: .
CDR3nt: TGTGCCAGCAGCGATCGTCTACCCGCTTACTCTGGGGCCAACGTCCTGACTTTC
CDR3aa: CASSDRLPAYSGANVLTF

j_gene: TRBJ2-5
v_gene: TRBV30
d_gene: TRBD2
abundance: .
CDR3nt: TGTGCCGCAGGGACTAGCGGGCAAGAGACCCAGTACTTC
CDR3aa: CAAGTSGQETQYF

j_gene: TRBJ2-5
v_gene: TRBV29-1
d_gene: .
abundance: .
CDR3nt: TGCAGCGTACGGCGGCAAGAGACCCAGTACTTC
CDR3aa: CSVRRQETQYF

j_gene: TRBJ2-7
v_gene: TRBV9
d_gene: .
abundance: .
CDR3nt: TGTGCCAGCAGCGTAGGAGGGACAAAGCCATACGAGCAGTACTTC
CDR3aa: CASSVGGTKPYEQYF

j_gene: TRBJ2-2
v_gene: TRBV11-3
d_gene: .
abundance: .
CDR3nt: TGTGCCAGCAGCTTAGGCAGGACGAACACCGGGGAGCTGTTTTTT
CDR3aa: CASSLGRTNTGELFF

j_gene: TRBJ2-1
v_gene: TRBV7-2
d_gene: .
abundance: once
CDR3nt: TGTGCCAGCAGCTTAGGGCCAGATGAGCAGTTCTTC
CDR3aa: CASSLGPDEQFF

j_gene: TRBJ2-3
v_gene: TRBV5-4
d_gene: .
abundance: once
CDR3nt: TGTGCCAGCAGCTCCCCTACAGGTGCTAGCACAGATACGCAGTATTTT
CDR3aa: CASSSPTGASTDTQYF

j_gene: TRBJ2-1
v_gene: TRBV5-5
d_gene: .
abundance: .
CDR3nt: TGTGCCAGCAGCCGAGGACTTGCGGTCACAGTGGGCTACAATGAGCAGTTCTTC
CDR3aa: CASSRGLAVTVGYNEQFF

j_gene: TRBJ2-7
v_gene: TRBV23-1
d_gene: TRBD1
abundance: .
CDR3nt: TGCGCCAGCAGTCAATCGTGTGGACAGGGGAGTATTAAATTCTCCTACGAGCAGTACTTC
CDR3aa: CASSQSCGQGSIKFSYEQYF

j_gene: TRBJ2-3
v_gene: TRBV4-1
d_gene: .
abundance: .
CDR3nt: TGCGCCAGCAGCCGTACAGGGAGTGGCACAGATACGCAGTATTTT
CDR3aa: CASSRTGSGTDTQYF

j_gene: TRBJ2-5
v_gene: TRBV7-9
d_gene: TRBD1
abundance: once
CDR3nt: TGTGCCAGCAGCTCCAGGACAGGATCGGAGACCCAGTACTTC
CDR3aa: CASSSRTGSETQYF

j_gene: TRBJ2-1
v_gene: TRBV21-1
d_gene: .
abundance: .
CDR3nt: TGTGCCAGCAGCAAAGGCCGAAACCCGAGCTCCTACAATGAGCAGTTCTTC
CDR3aa: CASSKGRNPSSYNEQFF

j_gene: TRBJ2-2
v_gene: TRBV5-5
d_gene: .
abundance: .
CDR3nt: TGTGCCAGCAGCCAGGTCCTAACCGGGGAGCTGTTTTTT
CDR3aa: CASSQVLTGELFF

j_gene: TRBJ2-2
v_gene: TRBV29-1
d_gene: .
abundance: .
CDR3nt: TGCAGCGTTGAGAGGAACACCGGGGAGCTGTTTTTT
CDR3aa: CSVERNTGELFF

j_gene: TRBJ1-2
v_gene: TRBV3-1/TRBV3-2
d_gene: .
abundance: .
CDR3nt: TGTGCCAGCAGCCCCTTGGGGGGGGAGGCCTATGGCTACACCTTC
CDR3aa: CASSPLGGEAYGYTF

j_gene: TRBJ2-7
v_gene: TRBV3-1/TRBV3-2
d_gene: TRBD1
abundance: .
CDR3nt: TGTGCCAGCAGCCGCGGGACAGGGAGAAGCGAGCAGTACTTC
CDR3aa: CASSRGTGRSEQYF

j_gene: TRBJ2-7
v_gene: TRBV4-1
d_gene: .
abundance: .
CDR3nt: TGCGCCAGCAGCCAAGATGTGTTTGATGGCGGAGAAAGCTCCTACGAGCAGTACTTC
CDR3aa: CASSQDVFDGGESSYEQYF

j_gene: TRBJ2-3
v_gene: TRBV5-6
d_gene: .
abundance: .
CDR3nt: TGTGCCAGCAGCTTCGAGGTGACAGATACGCAGTATTTT
CDR3aa: CASSFEVTDTQYF

j_gene: TRBJ1-2
v_gene: TRBV7-6
d_gene: TRBD1
abundance: .
CDR3nt: TGTGCCAGCAGCCCCTACACAGGGGGATATGGCTACACCTTC
CDR3aa: CASSPYTGGYGYTF

j_gene: TRBJ1-1
v_gene: TRBV7-9
d_gene: .
abundance: .
CDR3nt: TGTGCCAGCAGCGAACAGAACACTGAAGCTTTCTTT
CDR3aa: CASSEQNTEAFF

j_gene: TRBJ2-7
v_gene: TRBV14
d_gene: .
abundance: .
CDR3nt: TGTGCCAGCAGCCAAGATGGAGTCTACGAGCAGTACTTC
CDR3aa: CASSQDGVYEQYF

j_gene: TRBJ2-5
v_gene: TRBV25-1
d_gene: .
abundance: .
CDR3nt: TGTGCCAGCAGTGACCTACGGGTCGACCAAGAGACCCAGTACTTC
CDR3aa: CASSDLRVDQETQYF

j_gene: TRBJ1-4
v_gene: TRBV2
d_gene: .
abundance: .
CDR3nt: TGTGCCAGCAATGTGGGGCAGGATGCAACTAATGAAAAACTGTTTTTT
CDR3aa: CASNVGQDATNEKLFF